These 3 T cell receptor beta chains came from one sample sequenced in a study of blood T cell repertoires in COVID-19. Libraries were prepared by immunoSEQ multiplex PCR; TCRdb keeps only in-frame clonotypes and omits some of them. The sample carries around 300,000 clones, roughly nine tenths recorded once. Sequences were obtained from peripheral blood. These receptors all stem from a man aged 50-59 years with acute or convalescent COVID-19.

The V gene is TRBV3-1 (or the pseudogene TRBV3-2), the J gene TRBJ2-1; no reliable D call. With 0 bases removed from V and 2 bases from J, the gap between germline ends came to 5 bases. Germline assignment: CDR1 LGHDT and CDR2 YNNKEL (reference sequence). CDR3 length: 14 amino acids. CDR3 protein: CASSQDPTYNEQFF. The CDR3 coding sequence is TGTGCCAGCAGCCAAGACCCCACCTACAATGAGCAGTTCTTC.

This chain links TRBV10-1 with TRBJ2-1; a possible D gene is TRBD2 (6 bases). Trimming stripped 3 bases from V and 9 bases from J, with 12 bases between. Germline CDR1 and CDR2: WNHNN and SYGVQD (reference sequence). The CDR3 covers 13 residues. The chain's CDR3 is CASSDGYGGEQFF. The DNA for the CDR3 is TGCGCCAGCAGTGATGGGTACGGGGGTGAGCAGTTCTTC.

The chain is built from TRBV19 and TRBJ1-2, with 8 bases identical to TRBD1. J gave up 5 bases and V 0 bases, and 8 bases lay outside the gene matches. The CDR3 runs 16 residues. CDR1 and CDR2 (germline): LNHDA, SQIVND (reference sequence). CDR3 DNA sequence: TGTGCCAGTAGTATAGATCCCGCAGGGGGCGGATATGGCTACACCTTC. Its protein is CASSIDPAGGGYGYTF.